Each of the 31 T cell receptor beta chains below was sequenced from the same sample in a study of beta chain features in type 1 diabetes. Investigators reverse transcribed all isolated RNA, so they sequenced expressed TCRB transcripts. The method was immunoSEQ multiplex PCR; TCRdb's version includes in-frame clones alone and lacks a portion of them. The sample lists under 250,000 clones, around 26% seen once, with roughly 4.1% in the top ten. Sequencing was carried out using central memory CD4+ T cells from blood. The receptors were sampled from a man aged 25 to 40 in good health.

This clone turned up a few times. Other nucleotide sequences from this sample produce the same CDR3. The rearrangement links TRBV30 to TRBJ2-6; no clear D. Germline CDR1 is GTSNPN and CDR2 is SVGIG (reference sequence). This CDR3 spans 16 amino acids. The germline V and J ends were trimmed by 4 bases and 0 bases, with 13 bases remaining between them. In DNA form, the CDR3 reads TGTGCCTGGATAGGGCAGCCCCCCTCTGGGGCCAACGTCCTGACTTTC. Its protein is CAWIGQPPSGANVLTF. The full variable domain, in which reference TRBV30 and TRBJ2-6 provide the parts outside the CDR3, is SQTIHQWPATLVQPVGSPLSLECTVEGTSNPNLYWYRQAAGRGLQLLFYSVGIGQISSEVPQNLSASRPQDRQFILSSKKLLLSDSGFYLCAWIGQPPSGANVLTFGAGSRLTVL.

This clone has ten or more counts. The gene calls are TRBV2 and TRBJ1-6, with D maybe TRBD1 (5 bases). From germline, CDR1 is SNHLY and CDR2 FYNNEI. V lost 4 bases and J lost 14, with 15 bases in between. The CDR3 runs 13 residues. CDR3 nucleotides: TGTGCCAGCAGTGTACGGACCCCAGGGACCCTCCACTTT. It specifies CASSVRTPGTLHF.

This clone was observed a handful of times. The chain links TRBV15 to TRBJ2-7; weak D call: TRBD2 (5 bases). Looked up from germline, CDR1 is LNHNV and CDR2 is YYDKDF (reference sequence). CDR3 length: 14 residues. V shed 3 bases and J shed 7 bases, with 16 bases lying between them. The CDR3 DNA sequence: TGTGCCACCAGCAGTCCCGGGATGCAGCGGGAGCAGTACTTC. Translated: CATSSPGMQREQYF.

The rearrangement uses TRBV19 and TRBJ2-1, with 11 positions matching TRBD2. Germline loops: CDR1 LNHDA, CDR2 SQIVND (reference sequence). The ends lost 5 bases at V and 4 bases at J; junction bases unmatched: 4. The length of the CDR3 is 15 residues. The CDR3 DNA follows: TGTGCCAGTAGTGGGGGGACTAGCGGTTACAATGAGCAGTTCTTC. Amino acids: CASSGGTSGYNEQFF.

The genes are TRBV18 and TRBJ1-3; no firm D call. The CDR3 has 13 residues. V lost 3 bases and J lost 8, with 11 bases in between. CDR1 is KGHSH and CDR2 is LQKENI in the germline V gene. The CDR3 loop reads CASSPRPFDTIYF. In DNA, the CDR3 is TGTGCCAGCTCACCGAGACCCTTTGACACCATATATTTT.

Here the CDR3 DNA reads TGTGCCAGCAGCTCGAGAGGGGTCCGGGAGCAGTACTTC. This encodes CASSSRGVREQYF. V is TRBV5-6 and J is TRBJ2-7; D may be TRBD1 or TRBD2 (5 bases each). Trimming left V 3 bases short and J 7 bases short, with 14 bases between. The germline V gene has CDR1 SGHDT and CDR2 YYEEEE. The CDR3 sequence is 13 residues long.

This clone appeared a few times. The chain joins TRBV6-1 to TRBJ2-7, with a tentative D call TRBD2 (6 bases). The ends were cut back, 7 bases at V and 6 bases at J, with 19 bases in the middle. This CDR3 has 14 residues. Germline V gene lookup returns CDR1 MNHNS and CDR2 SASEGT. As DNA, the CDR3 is TGTGCCAGCACCCGGCGGGGAACCATTGGCGAGCAGTACTTC. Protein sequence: CASTRRGTIGEQYF.

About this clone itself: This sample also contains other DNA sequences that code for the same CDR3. The CDR3 coding sequence is TGTGCCAGCAGCCCAAGGACTAGCGGGAGGGATGAGCAGTTCTTC. It translates to CASSPRTSGRDEQFF. The chain is built from TRBV7-2 and TRBJ2-1; 15 bases align to TRBD2. CDR1 and CDR2 from the germline V gene are SGHTA and FQGNSA. The length of the CDR3 is 15 residues. V dropped 5 bases and J dropped 8; count of bases not matched to a gene: 4.

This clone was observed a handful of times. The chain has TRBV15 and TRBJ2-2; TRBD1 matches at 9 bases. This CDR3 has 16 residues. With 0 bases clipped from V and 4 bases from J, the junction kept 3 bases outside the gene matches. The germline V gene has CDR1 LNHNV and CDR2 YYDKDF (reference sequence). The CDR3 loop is CATSRDDRGTTGELFF. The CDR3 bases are TGTGCCACCAGCAGAGATGACAGGGGGACCACCGGGGAGCTGTTTTTT.

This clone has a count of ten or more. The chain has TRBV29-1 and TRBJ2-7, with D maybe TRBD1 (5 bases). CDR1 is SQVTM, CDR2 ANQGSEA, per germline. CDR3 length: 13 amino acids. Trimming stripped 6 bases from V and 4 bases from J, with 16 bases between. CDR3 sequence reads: CSVVREIEYEQYF. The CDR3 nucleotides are TGCAGCGTCGTCAGGGAAATCGAGTACGAGCAGTACTTC.

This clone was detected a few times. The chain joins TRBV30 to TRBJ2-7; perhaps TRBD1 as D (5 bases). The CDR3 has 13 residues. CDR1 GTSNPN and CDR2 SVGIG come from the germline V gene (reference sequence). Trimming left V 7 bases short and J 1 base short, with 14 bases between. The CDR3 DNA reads TGTGCCTCGCGGCAGGGATATTCCTACGAGCAGTACTTC. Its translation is CASRQGYSYEQYF. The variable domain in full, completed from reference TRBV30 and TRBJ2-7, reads SQTIHQWPATLVQPVGSPLSLECTVEGTSNPNLYWYRQAAGRGLQLLFYSVGIGQISSEVPQNLSASRPQDRQFILSSKKLLLSDSGFYLCASRQGYSYEQYFGPGTRLTVT.

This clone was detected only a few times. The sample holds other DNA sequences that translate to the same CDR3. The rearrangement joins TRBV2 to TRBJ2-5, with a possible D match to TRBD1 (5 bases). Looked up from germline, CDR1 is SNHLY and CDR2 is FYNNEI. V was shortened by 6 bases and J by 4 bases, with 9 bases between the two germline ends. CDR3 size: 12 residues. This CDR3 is CASSQDRETQYF. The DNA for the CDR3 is TGTGCCAGCAGCCAAGACAGAGAGACCCAGTACTTC.

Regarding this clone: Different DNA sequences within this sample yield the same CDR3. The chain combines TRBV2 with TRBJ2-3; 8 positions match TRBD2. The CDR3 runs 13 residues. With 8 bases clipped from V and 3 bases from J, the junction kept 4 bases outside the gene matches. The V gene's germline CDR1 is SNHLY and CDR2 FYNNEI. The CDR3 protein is CASSRGETDTQYF. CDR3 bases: TGTGCCAGCTCGCGGGGGGAGACAGATACGCAGTATTTT.

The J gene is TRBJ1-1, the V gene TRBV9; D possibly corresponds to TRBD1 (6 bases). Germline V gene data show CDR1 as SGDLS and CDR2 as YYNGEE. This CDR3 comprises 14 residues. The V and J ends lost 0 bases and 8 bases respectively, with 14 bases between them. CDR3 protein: CASSVVRFGGEAFF. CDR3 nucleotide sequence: TGTGCCAGCAGCGTAGTTAGGTTTGGGGGCGAAGCTTTCTTT.

The CDR3 is CASSPPRDSLSGTQYF. The CDR3 DNA reads as TGTGCCAGCTCCCCCCCCCGGGACAGCCTCAGTGGTACCCAGTACTTC. This chain joins TRBV18 and TRBJ2-5, with 7 positions matching TRBD1. The CDR3 consists of 16 residues. Germline V lookup: CDR1 KGHSH, CDR2 LQKENI. V was pared by 6 bases and J by 8 bases, with 18 bases of the junction left unmatched.

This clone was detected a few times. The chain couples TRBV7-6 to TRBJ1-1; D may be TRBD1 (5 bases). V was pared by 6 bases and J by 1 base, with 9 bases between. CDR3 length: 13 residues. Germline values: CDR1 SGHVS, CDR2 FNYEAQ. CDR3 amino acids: CASRKGRNTEAFF. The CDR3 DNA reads TGTGCCAGCAGAAAGGGACGGAACACTGAAGCTTTCTTT.

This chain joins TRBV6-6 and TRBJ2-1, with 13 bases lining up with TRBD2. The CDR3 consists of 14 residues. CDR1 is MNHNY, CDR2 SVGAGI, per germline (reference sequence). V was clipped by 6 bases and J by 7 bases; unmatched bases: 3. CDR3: CASRGLAGINEQFF. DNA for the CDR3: TGTGCCAGCAGGGGACTAGCGGGAATTAATGAGCAGTTCTTC.

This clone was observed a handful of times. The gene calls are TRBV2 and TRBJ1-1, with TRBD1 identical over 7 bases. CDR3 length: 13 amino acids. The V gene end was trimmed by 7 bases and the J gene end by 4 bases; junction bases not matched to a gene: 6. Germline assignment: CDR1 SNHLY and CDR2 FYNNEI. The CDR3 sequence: CASTQGVATEAFF. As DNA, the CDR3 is TGTGCCAGCACTCAGGGGGTAGCCACTGAAGCTTTCTTT.

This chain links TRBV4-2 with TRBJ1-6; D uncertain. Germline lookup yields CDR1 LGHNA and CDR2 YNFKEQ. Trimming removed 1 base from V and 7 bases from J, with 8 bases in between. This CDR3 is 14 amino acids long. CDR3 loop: CASSQALGNSPLHF. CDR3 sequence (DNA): TGTGCCAGCAGCCAAGCCTTGGGGAATTCACCCCTCCACTTT.

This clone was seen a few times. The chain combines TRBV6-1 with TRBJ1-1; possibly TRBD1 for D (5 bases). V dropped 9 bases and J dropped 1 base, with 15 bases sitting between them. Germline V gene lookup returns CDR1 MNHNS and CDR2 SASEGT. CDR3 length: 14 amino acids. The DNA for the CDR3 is TGTGCCAGTATTCAGGGAGGCGCGAACACTGAAGCTTTCTTT. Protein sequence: CASIQGGANTEAFF.

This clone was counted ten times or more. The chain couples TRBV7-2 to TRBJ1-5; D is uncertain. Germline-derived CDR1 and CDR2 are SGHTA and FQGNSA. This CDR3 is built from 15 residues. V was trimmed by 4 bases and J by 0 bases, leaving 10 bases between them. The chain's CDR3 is CASSSFRDSNQPQHF. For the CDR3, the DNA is TGTGCCAGCAGCTCCTTCCGGGATAGCAATCAGCCCCAGCATTTT.

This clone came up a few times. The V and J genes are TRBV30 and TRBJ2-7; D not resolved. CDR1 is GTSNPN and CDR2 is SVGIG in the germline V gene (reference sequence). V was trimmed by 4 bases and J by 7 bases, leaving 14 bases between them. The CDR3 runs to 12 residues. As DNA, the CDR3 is TGTGCCTGGAACGTCCGAACTGGAGAGCAGTACTTC. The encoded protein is CAWNVRTGEQYF.

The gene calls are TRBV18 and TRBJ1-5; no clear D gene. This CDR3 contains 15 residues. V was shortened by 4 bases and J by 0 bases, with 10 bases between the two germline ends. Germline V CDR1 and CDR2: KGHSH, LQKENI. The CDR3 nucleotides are TGTGCCAGCTCACTGCTCAAGGATAGCAATCAGCCCCAGCATTTT. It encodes CASSLLKDSNQPQHF.

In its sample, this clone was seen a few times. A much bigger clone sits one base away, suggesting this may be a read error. CDR3 residues: CSGGQGWNEQYF. The DNA for the CDR3 is TGCAGCGGGGGACAGGGGTGGAACGAGCAGTACTTC. This chain connects TRBV29-1 to TRBJ2-7, with TRBD1 matching over 10 bases. J was trimmed by 5 bases and V by 7 bases; bases with no gene match: 5. Germline CDR1 and CDR2: SQVTM and ANQGSEA. The CDR3 covers 12 residues.

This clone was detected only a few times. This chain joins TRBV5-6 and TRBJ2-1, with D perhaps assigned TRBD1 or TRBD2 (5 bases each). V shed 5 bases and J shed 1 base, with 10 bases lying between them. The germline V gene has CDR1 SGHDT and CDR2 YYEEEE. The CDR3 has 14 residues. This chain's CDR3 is CASRGTGSYNEQFF. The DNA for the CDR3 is TGTGCCAGCAGGGGGACGGGATCCTACAATGAGCAGTTCTTC.

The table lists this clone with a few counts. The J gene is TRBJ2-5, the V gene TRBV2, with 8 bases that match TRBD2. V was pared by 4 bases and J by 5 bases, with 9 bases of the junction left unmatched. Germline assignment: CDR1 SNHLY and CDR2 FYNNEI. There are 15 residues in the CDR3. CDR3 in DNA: TGTGCCAGCAGTGTAACCGGACTAGCAATGGAGACCCAGTACTTC. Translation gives CASSVTGLAMETQYF.

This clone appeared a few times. The CDR3 DNA is TGCGCCAGCAGCCTCGCCCTAGACGGCAAAAACATTCAGTACTTC. Amino acid sequence: CASSLALDGKNIQYF. This chain links TRBV5-1 with TRBJ2-4; no firm D call. CDR3 size: 15 residues. Germline V gene sequence: CDR1 SGHRS, CDR2 YFSETQ. Deletions cut 4 bases from V and 3 bases from J, with 14 bases between.

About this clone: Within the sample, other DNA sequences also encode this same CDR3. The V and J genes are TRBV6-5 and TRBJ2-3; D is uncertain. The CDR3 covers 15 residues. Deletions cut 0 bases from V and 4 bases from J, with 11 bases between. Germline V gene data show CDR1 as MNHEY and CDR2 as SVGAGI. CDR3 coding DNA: TGTGCCAGCAGTTACTCGAACGGCCCTCCAGATACGCAGTATTTT. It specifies CASSYSNGPPDTQYF.

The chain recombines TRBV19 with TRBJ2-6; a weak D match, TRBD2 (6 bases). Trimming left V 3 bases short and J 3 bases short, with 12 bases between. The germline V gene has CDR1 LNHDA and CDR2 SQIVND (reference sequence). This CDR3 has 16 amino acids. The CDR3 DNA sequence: TGTGCCAGTAGTATGGGAGGTAGAAGTGGGGCCAACGTCCTGACTTTC. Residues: CASSMGGRSGANVLTF.

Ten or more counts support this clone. DNA for the CDR3: TGTGCCAGCAGCCAAGTGGGGGTTGAGGGCACTGAAGCTTTCTTT. This encodes CASSQVGVEGTEAFF. The chain has TRBV4-2 and TRBJ1-1; D might be TRBD1 (5 bases). The V gene's germline CDR1 is LGHNA and CDR2 YNFKEQ. Trimming cost V 1 base and J 4 bases, with 13 bases left between them. The CDR3 loop spans 15 amino acids.

CDR3: CASSPGLDRTGELFF. CDR3 DNA: TGTGCCAGCTCACCCGGACTGGATAGAACCGGGGAGCTGTTTTTT. The chain joins TRBV18 to TRBJ2-2; D may be TRBD2 (5 bases). CDR3 length equals 15 residues. Trimming left V 3 bases short and J 5 bases short, with 13 bases between. CDR1 KGHSH and CDR2 LQKENI come from the germline V gene.